These 15 T cell receptor beta chains were all obtained from the same sample, sequenced in a study of Graves' ophthalmopathy and Graves' hyperthyroidism (dated by TCRdb to the late 2010s). Data came from an Illumina HiSeq 2000. For repertoire sequencing, the TCR beta CDR3 regions were amplified from RNA transcripts. The first round was an RT-PCR using HTBI primers with the Qiagen OneStep RT-PCR kit, and this first round was followed by a second-round multiplex PCR, then size selection and purification. TCRdb ran its own pipeline on the public reads, namely fastp trimming at Q25 and MiXCR clone calling, and kept in-frame beta chains. Records with the same CDR3 protein are collapsed into one entry carrying the most frequent genes and DNA. This sample lists fewer than 250,000 distinct CDR3 sequences; 25% to 35% were detected once. The ten largest clonotypes hold 8.5% to 9.5% of the sample. The sequenced sample was peripheral blood. The receptors shown here come from a middle-aged man with Graves' ophthalmopathy. Donor details come from another sample of the same person, matched by shared clones.

The sample holds many counts of this clonotype. The V and J genes are TRBV11-2 and TRBJ2-7, with 11 nucleotides matching TRBD2. CDR1 and CDR2 (germline): SGHAT, FQNNGV. V shed 2 bases, J shed 0 bases, and the junction held 6 bases outside the gene matches. The CDR3 runs 17 residues. The CDR3 coding sequence is TGTGCCAGCAGCTTATACCCCGGGACTAGCGGCTCCTACGAGCAGTACTTC. This gives the protein CASSLYPGTSGSYEQYF. Complete variable domain (other parts from reference TRBV11-2 and TRBJ2-7): EAGVAQSPRYKIIEKRQSVAFWCNPISGHATLYWYQQILGQGPKLLIQFQNNGVVDDSQLPKDRFSAERLKGVDSTLKIQPAKLEDSAVYLCASSLYPGTSGSYEQYFGPGTRLTVT.

This sequence joins TRBV5-1 and TRBJ1-1; D is ambiguous. CDR3 length equals 13 residues. With 1 base removed from V and 3 bases from J, the gap between germline ends came to 7 bases. Germline values: CDR1 SGHRS, CDR2 YFSETQ. The CDR3 spells CASSLFRYTEAFF. CDR3 coding DNA: TGCGCCAGCAGCTTGTTCCGGTACACTGAAGCTTTCTTT.

The CDR3 nucleotides read TGTGCCAGCAGTTCTACGAGGCAGGCCCCCTACGAGCAGTACTTC. Translated: CASSSTRQAPYEQYF. V and J are TRBV12-3 or TRBV12-4 and TRBJ2-7; D gene unclear. The V end was cut by 4 bases, the J end by 2 bases, with 15 bases between. This CDR3 is built from 15 residues.

This clonotype has a count of ten or more. The rearrangement links TRBV9 to TRBJ2-4, with 11 bases identical to TRBD2. The CDR3 length is 18 residues. Germline assignment: CDR1 SGDLS and CDR2 YYNGEE. The V segment lost 0 bases and the J segment 8 bases; nucleotides outside the gene matches: 13. The CDR3 DNA reads TGTGCCAGCAGCGTAGGAGGGGGGGGGACTAGCGGCACAGACATTCAGTACTTC. Protein sequence: CASSVGGGGTSGTDIQYF. The whole variable domain, remainder taken from reference TRBV9 and TRBJ2-4, is DSGVTQTPKHLITATGQRVTLRCSPRSGDLSVYWYQQSLDQGLQFLIQYYNGEERAKGNILERFSAQQFPDLHSELNLSSLELGDSALYFCASSVGGGGTSGTDIQYFGAGTRLSVL.

In this sample, this clonotype turned up many times. V is TRBV7-8 and J is TRBJ2-7, with D uncertain. The CDR3 spans 13 residues. Germline values: CDR1 SGHVS, CDR2 FQNEAQ. The germline V and J ends were trimmed by 1 base and 4 bases, with 8 bases remaining between them. The chain's CDR3 is CASSLVGVYEQYF. The CDR3 DNA reads TGTGCCAGCAGCTTAGTAGGTGTTTACGAGCAGTACTTC.

The rearrangement links TRBV6-2 or TRBV6-3 to TRBJ2-5; D remains unclear. The CDR3 length is 15 residues. Germline CDR1 MNHEY, CDR2 SVGEGT. V dropped 8 bases and J dropped 4 bases, with 20 bases sitting between them. The CDR3 DNA sequence: TGTGCCAGCCACTTCGTCCCGGACGCCGGAGAGACCCAGTACTTC. Protein: CASHFVPDAGETQYF.

This clonotype came up many times. The chain joins TRBV6-1 to TRBJ2-4; possible D gene TRBD1, 6 bases. Trimming removed 7 bases from V and 0 bases from J, with 22 bases in between. The CDR3 sequence is 18 residues long. Germline V gives CDR1 MNHNS, CDR2 SASEGT. In nucleotides, the CDR3 is TGTGCCAGCACCGAATGGGGAATAGGACAGATAGCCAAAAACATTCAGTACTTC. Its protein is CASTEWGIGQIAKNIQYF.

This clonotype was counted a few times. The V gene is TRBV12-3 or TRBV12-4, the J gene TRBJ1-1; 7 positions match TRBD1. This CDR3 is 15 amino acids long. V lost 5 bases, J lost 5 bases, and 11 bases stayed unmatched. CDR3 region: CASSPNRGRRTEAFF. Here the CDR3 DNA reads TGTGCCAGCAGTCCCAACAGGGGAAGAAGGACTGAAGCTTTCTTT.

The table lists this clonotype with many counts. The chain joins TRBV28 to TRBJ2-7; 12 bases map to TRBD1. The CDR3 covers 15 residues. The junction had 8 bases not matched to a gene; V was cut back by 7 bases and J by 4 bases. Germline V gene sequence: CDR1 MDHEN, CDR2 SYDVKM. For the CDR3, the DNA is TGTGCCAGCAACTCCCCGGGACAGGGGGCATACGAGCAGTACTTC. Translated: CASNSPGQGAYEQYF.

Many counts were recorded for this clonotype. This chain joins TRBV7-2 and TRBJ1-5; possibly TRBD1 for D (5 bases). Trimming took off 5 bases at V and 4 bases at J, with 12 bases between the two ends. Per germline, CDR1 SGHTA and CDR2 FQGNSA. This CDR3 is 14 amino acids long. The CDR3 DNA reads as TGTGCCAGCAGCGGGGGACGCCAAAATCAGCCCCAGCATTTT. Translated: CASSGGRQNQPQHF.

This clonotype has at least ten counts. The rearrangement links TRBV5-1 to TRBJ2-7, with 14 positions matching TRBD2. With V trimmed by 4 bases and J by 7 bases, 4 bases remained unmatched. This CDR3 is 14 amino acids long. The V gene's germline CDR1 is SGHRS and CDR2 YFSETQ. CDR3 region: CASSRTSGGIEQYF. CDR3 nucleotides: TGCGCCAGCAGCAGGACTAGCGGGGGGATAGAGCAGTACTTC.

This clonotype was recorded at least ten times. The chain carries TRBV19 and TRBJ1-1; possible D gene TRBD1, 6 bases. The ends were cut back, 5 bases at V and 5 bases at J, with 9 bases in the middle. Germline assignment: CDR1 LNHDA and CDR2 SQIVND (reference sequence). This CDR3 spans 12 amino acids. CDR3 DNA: TGTGCCAGTAGTCAGGGGCGGACTGAAGCTTTCTTT. As protein: CASSQGRTEAFF.

This clonotype showed up many times. The V gene is TRBV5-4, the J gene TRBJ2-2; tentative D call: TRBD2 (6 bases). With 7 bases removed from V and 2 bases from J, the gap between germline ends came to 9 bases. Germline lookup yields CDR1 SGHNT and CDR2 YYREEE (reference sequence). CDR3 length: 13 amino acids. CDR3 residues: CASPGLNTGELFF. CDR3 nucleotide sequence: TGTGCCAGCCCGGGACTCAACACCGGGGAGCTGTTTTTT.

The sample holds many counts of this clonotype. The V gene is TRBV20-1, the J gene TRBJ2-5, with D possibly matching TRBD1 (5 bases). CDR1 is DFQATT and CDR2 is SNEGSKA in the germline V gene (reference sequence). The V and J ends lost 5 bases and 5 bases respectively, with 21 bases between them. This CDR3 has 15 amino acids. In DNA, the CDR3 is TGCAGTGCTCCCCTGGGCATGGCAGGGCGGGAGACCCAGTACTTC. Residues: CSAPLGMAGRETQYF.

This clonotype has at least ten counts. V is TRBV11-1 and J is TRBJ2-7, with TRBD1 matching 8 bases. Germline trimming cut 7 bases from V and 5 bases from J; bases unmatched to any gene: 4. The CDR3 spans 12 residues. CDR1 is SGHAT and CDR2 is FQDESV in the germline V gene (reference sequence). The chain's CDR3 is CASTQGADEQYF. CDR3 nucleotide sequence: TGTGCCAGCACTCAGGGGGCTGACGAGCAGTACTTC.